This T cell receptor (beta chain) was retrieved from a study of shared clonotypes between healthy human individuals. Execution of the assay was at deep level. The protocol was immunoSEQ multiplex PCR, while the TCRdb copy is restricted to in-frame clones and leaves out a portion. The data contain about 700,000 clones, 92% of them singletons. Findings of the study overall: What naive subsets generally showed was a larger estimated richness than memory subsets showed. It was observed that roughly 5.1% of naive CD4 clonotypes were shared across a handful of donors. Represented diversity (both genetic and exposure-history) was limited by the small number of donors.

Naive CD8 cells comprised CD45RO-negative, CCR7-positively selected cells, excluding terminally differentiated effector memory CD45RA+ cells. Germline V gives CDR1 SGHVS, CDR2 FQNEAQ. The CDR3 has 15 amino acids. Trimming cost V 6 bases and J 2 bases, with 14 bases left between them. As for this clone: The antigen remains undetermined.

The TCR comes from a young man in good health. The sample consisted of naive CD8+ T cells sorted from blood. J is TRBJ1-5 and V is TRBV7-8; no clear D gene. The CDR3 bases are TGTGCCAGCAGTTCTCACGGGAGTGGCAATCAGCCCCAGCATTTT. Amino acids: CASSSHGSGNQPQHF.